These 26 T cell receptor beta chains originate from one sample sequenced in a study of beta chain features in type 1 diabetes. The authors reverse transcribed all of the isolated RNA, so sequencing captured expressed TCRB transcripts. Data came from immunoSEQ multiplex PCR; TCRdb stores just in-frame clones and leaves some out. Here the sample spans over 350,000 clones, about 15% being singletons. Sequencing input: naive CD4+ T cells from blood. All receptors come from a woman aged 18-29 years in good health.

The chain joins TRBV5-1 to TRBJ2-6, with a tentative D call TRBD1 (6 bases). Looked up from germline, CDR1 is SGHRS and CDR2 is YFSETQ. V shed 0 bases and J shed 0 bases, with 10 bases lying between them. The CDR3 extends over 17 amino acids. For the CDR3, the DNA is TGCGCCAGCAGCTTGGTGGACAGCGCCTCTGGGGCCAACGTCCTGACTTTC. It codes for CASSLVDSASGANVLTF.

This clone was counted a few times. The chain carries TRBV9 and TRBJ1-1; D perhaps matches TRBD1 (5 bases). Deletions cut 0 bases from V and 2 bases from J, with 11 bases between. CDR1 and CDR2 from the germline V gene are SGDLS and YYNGEE. The CDR3 runs to 15 residues. CDR3 nucleotide sequence: TGTGCCAGCAGCGTAGGGGGCAGCGCAAACACTGAAGCTTTCTTT. Amino acids: CASSVGGSANTEAFF.

The rearrangement uses TRBV11-2 and TRBJ2-1; 8 bases are shared with TRBD2. The CDR3 totals 16 residues. V trimming: 5 bases; J trimming: 0 bases; junction bases outside the gene matches: 6. Germline assignment: CDR1 SGHAT and CDR2 FQNNGV. The CDR3: CASSRSGISSYNEQFF. The CDR3 DNA reads TGTGCCAGCAGCCGTAGCGGGATTTCCTCCTACAATGAGCAGTTCTTC. Combining the CDR3 with reference TRBV11-2 and TRBJ2-1 gives the whole variable domain EAGVAQSPRYKIIEKRQSVAFWCNPISGHATLYWYQQILGQGPKLLIQFQNNGVVDDSQLPKDRFSAERLKGVDSTLKIQPAKLEDSAVYLCASSRSGISSYNEQFFGPGTRLTVL.

This clone appeared a few times. This rearrangement joins TRBV7-9 to TRBJ1-2, with TRBD1 as a possible D gene (6 bases). The germline CDR1 and CDR2 sequences are SEHNR and FQNEAQ (reference sequence). The CDR3 contains 12 residues. The V end lost 5 bases, the J end lost 7 bases, and 11 bases lay between the germline ends. The CDR3 coding sequence is TGTGCCAGCAGCGTAACAGGGACTGGCTACACCTTC. It encodes CASSVTGTGYTF.

To note about this clone: Other DNA sequences from this sample encode an identical CDR3 as well. This chain uses TRBV6-6 with TRBJ2-1; 7 bases fit TRBD1. The ends lost 6 bases at V and 7 bases at J; junction bases unmatched: 3. This CDR3 region has 12 residues. The germline CDR1 and CDR2 sequences are MNHNY and SVGAGI (reference sequence). The CDR3 nucleotides read TGTGCCAGCAGCCCACAGGGGAATGAGCAGTTCTTC. It encodes CASSPQGNEQFF.

The chain links TRBV29-1 to TRBJ2-7, with a weak D call TRBD2 (6 bases). V lost 1 base to trimming and J lost 2 bases, with 18 bases between them. This CDR3 is 16 amino acids long. Germline assignment: CDR1 SQVTM and CDR2 ANQGSEA. CDR3 loop: CSVEGGGFGSPYEQYF. In nucleotides, the CDR3 is TGCAGCGTTGAAGGAGGAGGGTTCGGTAGCCCCTACGAGCAGTACTTC.

This clone came up a few times. V is TRBV7-2 and J is TRBJ2-3, with 7 nucleotides matching TRBD2. V was pared by 3 bases and J by 6 bases, with 9 bases of the junction left unmatched. Germline lookup yields CDR1 SGHTA and CDR2 FQGNSA. There are 15 residues in the CDR3. DNA for the CDR3: TGTGCCAGCAGCTTTGGGGGAGGGTTTCGGGATACGCAGTATTTT. The encoded protein is CASSFGGGFRDTQYF.

Comments on this clone: The junction differs from germline at one of its ends, possibly a read error. The V gene is TRBV10-3, the J gene TRBJ2-2; tentatively, D is TRBD2 (6 bases). CDR1 is ENHRY, CDR2 SYGVKD, per germline. The CDR3 runs to 12 residues. The CDR3 bases are TGTGCCAGCAGTTACGGGGGCGGGGAGCTGTTTTTT. This encodes CASSYGGGELFF.

The chain has TRBV5-6 and TRBJ1-5; perhaps TRBD1 as D (6 bases). The ends were cut back, 2 bases at V and 0 bases at J, with 18 bases in the middle. There are 18 residues in the CDR3. Germline-derived CDR1 and CDR2 are SGHDT and YYEEEE. The DNA for the CDR3 is TGTGCCAGCAGCTTCTGGACAGCTCTCTCCTATAGCAATCAGCCCCAGCATTTT. Its translation is CASSFWTALSYSNQPQHF.

This clone was seen a few times. The chain joins TRBV5-1 to TRBJ2-1; 8 bases align to TRBD2. Losses at the gene ends were 2 bases for V and 0 bases for J; bases not matched to a gene: 10. This CDR3 has 18 residues. Looked up from germline, CDR1 is SGHRS and CDR2 is YFSETQ. In nucleotides, the CDR3 is TGCGCCAGCAGCTTAAGGGCGGGAGGTTCCTCCTCCTACAATGAGCAGTTCTTC. It specifies CASSLRAGGSSSYNEQFF.

This CDR3 reads CASSLNQGIQETQYF. The CDR3 DNA sequence: TGTGCCAGCAGTTTGAATCAGGGGATCCAAGAGACCCAGTACTTC. The genes are TRBV6-6 and TRBJ2-5; possibly TRBD1 for D (6 bases). V shed 4 bases and J shed 1 base, with 13 bases lying between them. The CDR3 sequence is 15 residues long. The germline V gene has CDR1 MNHNY and CDR2 SVGAGI (reference sequence).

The chain joins TRBV30 to TRBJ1-1; the D is unclear. Germline CDR1 GTSNPN, CDR2 SVGIG (reference sequence). The V gene lost 2 bases and the J gene lost 0 bases, with 10 bases spanning the gap. CDR3 length: 14 residues. The CDR3 DNA reads TGTGCCTGGAGTTTAGGAGTCGTGAACACTGAAGCTTTCTTT. It codes for CAWSLGVVNTEAFF.

The chain links TRBV21-1 to TRBJ2-1; the DNA was not used to check the table's D call, TRBD2. TRBV21-1 is flagged as a pseudogene. The CDR3 sequence is 18 residues long. The DNA for the CDR3 is TGTGCCAGCAGCAGGACACTAGCGGGGGAGGTCTCCTACAATGAGCAGTTCTTC. It specifies CASSRTLAGEVSYNEQFF.

This clone was recorded a few times. The chain recombines TRBV2 with TRBJ2-3, with a tentative D call TRBD2 (5 bases). The CDR3 runs 14 residues. Germline loops: CDR1 SNHLY, CDR2 FYNNEI. Between the trimmed V and J ends, which lost 9 bases and 2 bases, there was a span of 15 bases. CDR3 DNA sequence: TGTGCCAGGTCCCAAGAGCGGTCCACAGATACGCAGTATTTT. This codes for CARSQERSTDTQYF.

V is TRBV28 and J is TRBJ1-2; D is undetermined. V lost 6 bases, J lost 10 bases, and 9 bases lay in between. Looked up from germline, CDR1 is MDHEN and CDR2 is SYDVKM. The CDR3 runs to 10 residues. The CDR3 nucleotides are TGTGCCAGCAGAAGGACTGTCTACACCTTC. Translating it yields CASRRTVYTF.

V is TRBV7-9 and J is TRBJ1-4, with D unresolved. The CDR3 runs 16 residues. Trimming removed 3 bases from V and 6 bases from J, with 17 bases in between. Germline V gene lookup returns CDR1 SEHNR and CDR2 FQNEAQ (reference sequence). This CDR3 is CASSFSPQRGYEKLFF. The DNA for the CDR3 is TGTGCCAGCAGCTTTAGTCCCCAACGGGGATATGAAAAACTGTTTTTT.

This clone was counted only a few times. In the same sample, other DNA sequences code for this CDR3. This sequence joins TRBV30 and TRBJ1-5; maybe TRBD1 (5 bases). From germline, CDR1 is GTSNPN and CDR2 SVGIG (reference sequence). The CDR3 has 14 amino acids. V gave up 0 bases and J gave up 0 bases, with 6 bases separating them. CDR3 sequence (DNA): TGTGCCTGGAGTGTGGACAATAGCAATCAGCCCCAGCATTTT. As protein: CAWSVDNSNQPQHF.

In its sample, this clone was seen a few times. This sequence joins TRBV18 and TRBJ2-7; TRBD2 agrees at 8 bases. Germline values: CDR1 KGHSH, CDR2 LQKENI. The CDR3 runs to 15 residues. The trim removed 1 base at V and 5 bases at J, leaving 7 bases unmatched. The DNA for the CDR3 is TGTGCCAGCTCACCACGGGTTAGCGGGACCAACGAGCAGTACTTC. Encoded protein: CASSPRVSGTNEQYF.

The table lists this clone with a few counts. The V and J genes are TRBV30 and TRBJ2-7; D is unclear. The ends were cut back, 4 bases at V and 7 bases at J, with 20 bases in the middle. There are 14 residues in the CDR3. The germline CDR1 and CDR2 sequences are GTSNPN and SVGIG (reference sequence). Here the CDR3 reads CAWKMNEAPGEQYF. The DNA of the CDR3 is TGTGCCTGGAAAATGAACGAGGCCCCTGGTGAGCAGTACTTC.

In this sample, this clone turned up a few times. The same CDR3 can be traced to other DNA sequences in this sample. The chain employs TRBV28 and TRBJ2-7; D is unresolved. Trimming took 3 bases from V and 6 from J, leaving 6 bases between them. Germline V lookup: CDR1 MDHEN, CDR2 SYDVKM. This CDR3 is 11 amino acids long. The CDR3 nucleotides are TGTGCCAGCAGTTTGTTCGGCGAGCAGTACTTC. Protein sequence: CASSLFGEQYF.

This clone was seen a few times. The chain recombines TRBV7-8 with TRBJ2-3; 10 bases are shared with TRBD2. The junction had 9 bases not matched to a gene; V was cut back by 5 bases and J by 1 base. This CDR3 spans 17 amino acids. The germline V gene encodes CDR1 SGHVS and CDR2 FQNEAQ. The CDR3 DNA sequence: TGTGCCAGCAGCCAGGAAGCGGGAGGGCCACGCACAGATACGCAGTATTTT. This sequence encodes CASSQEAGGPRTDTQYF.

This chain connects TRBV25-1 to TRBJ1-4; 8 bases match TRBD1. This CDR3 has 14 amino acids. Unmatched junction bases numbered 6, after V lost 4 bases and J lost 8 bases. The germline CDR1 and CDR2 sequences are MGHDK and SYGVNS. The CDR3 nucleotides read TGTGCCAGCAGTGTACAGGGGGTTTACGAAAAACTGTTTTTT. This translates into CASSVQGVYEKLFF.

This clone appeared a few times. Written as DNA, the CDR3 is TGTGCCAGCAGCCCACCAGGGACTAATGAAAAACTGTTTTTT. Its translation is CASSPPGTNEKLFF. The chain uses TRBV14 and TRBJ1-4, with TRBD1 as a possible D gene (5 bases). Germline CDR1 reads SGHDN; CDR2 reads FVKESK. The CDR3 contains 14 residues. The ends were cut back, 4 bases at V and 2 bases at J, with 8 bases in the middle.

This clone occurred a few times. The J gene is TRBJ2-5, the V gene TRBV28; D is possibly TRBD1 (6 bases). The CDR3 consists of 11 residues. With 6 bases removed from V and 14 bases from J, the gap between germline ends came to 16 bases. Germline CDR1 is MDHEN and CDR2 is SYDVKM. The CDR3 DNA is TGTGCCAGCAGCTCTTTCCGGGACACTTACTTC. Translated, it gives CASSSFRDTYF.

J is TRBJ2-3 and V is TRBV29-1, with 10 bases fitting TRBD2. J gave up 1 base and V 8 bases, and 6 bases lay outside the gene matches. This CDR3 is built from 14 residues. In germline, CDR1 is SQVTM, CDR2 ANQGSEA. CDR3 loop: CSSTGTSGTDTQYF. The DNA for the CDR3 is TGCAGCTCAACCGGGACTAGCGGCACAGATACGCAGTATTTT.

This clone was seen more than once but under ten times. At one boundary the junction diverges from the germline segment, which might be a read error. V is TRBV5-6 and J is TRBJ2-7; 13 positions agree with TRBD2. This CDR3 is 15 amino acids long. Germline assignment: CDR1 SGHDT and CDR2 YYEEEE. The CDR3 reads CASSPQGLAGETLYF. The CDR3 nucleotides are TGTGCCAGCAGTCCCCAAGGACTAGCGGGAGAAACCCTTTATTTC.